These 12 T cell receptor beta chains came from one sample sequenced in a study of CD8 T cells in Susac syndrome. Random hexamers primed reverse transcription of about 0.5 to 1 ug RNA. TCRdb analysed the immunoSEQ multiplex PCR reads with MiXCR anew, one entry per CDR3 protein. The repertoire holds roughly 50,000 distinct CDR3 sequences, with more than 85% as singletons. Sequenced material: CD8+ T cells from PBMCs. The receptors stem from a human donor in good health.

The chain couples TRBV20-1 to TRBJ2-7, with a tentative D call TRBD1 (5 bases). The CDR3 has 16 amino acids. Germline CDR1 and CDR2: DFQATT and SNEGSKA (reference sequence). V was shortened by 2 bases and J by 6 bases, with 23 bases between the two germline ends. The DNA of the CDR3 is TGCAGTGCTAGATCGATCGACAGACCTCTTCCCTCCGAGCAGTACTTC. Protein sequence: CSARSIDRPLPSEQYF.

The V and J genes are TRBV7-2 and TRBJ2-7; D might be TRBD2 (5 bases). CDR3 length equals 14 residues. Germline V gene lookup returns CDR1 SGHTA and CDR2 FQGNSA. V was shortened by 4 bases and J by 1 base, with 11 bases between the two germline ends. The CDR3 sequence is CASSWVSDSYEQYF. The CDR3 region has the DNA TGTGCCAGCAGCTGGGTTAGCGATTCCTACGAGCAGTACTTC.

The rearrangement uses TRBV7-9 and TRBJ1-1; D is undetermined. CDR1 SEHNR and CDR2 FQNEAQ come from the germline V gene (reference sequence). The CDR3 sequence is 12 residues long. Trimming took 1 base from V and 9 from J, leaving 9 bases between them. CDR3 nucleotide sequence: TGTGCCAGCAGCTTAGGTAGGGAGAAAGCTTTCTTT. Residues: CASSLGREKAFF.

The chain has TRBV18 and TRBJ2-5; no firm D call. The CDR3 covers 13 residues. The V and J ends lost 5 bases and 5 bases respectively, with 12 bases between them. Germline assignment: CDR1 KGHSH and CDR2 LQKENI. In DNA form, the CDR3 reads TGTGCCAGCTCATCCCGACCAGAGGAGACCCAGTACTTC. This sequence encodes CASSSRPEETQYF.

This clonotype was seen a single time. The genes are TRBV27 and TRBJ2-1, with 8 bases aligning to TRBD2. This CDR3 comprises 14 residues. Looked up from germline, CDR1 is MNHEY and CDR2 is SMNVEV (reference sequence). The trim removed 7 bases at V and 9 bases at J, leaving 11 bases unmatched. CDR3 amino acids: CASTFSGLAGEQFF. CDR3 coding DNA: TGTGCCAGCACCTTCTCAGGACTAGCCGGTGAGCAGTTCTTC.

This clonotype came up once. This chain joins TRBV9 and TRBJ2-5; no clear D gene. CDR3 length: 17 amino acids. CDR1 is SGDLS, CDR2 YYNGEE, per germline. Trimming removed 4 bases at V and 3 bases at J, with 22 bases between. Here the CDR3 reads CASSSPSTDLSEETQYF. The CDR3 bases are TGTGCCAGCAGCTCCCCGTCGACTGATCTGAGTGAAGAGACCCAGTACTTC.

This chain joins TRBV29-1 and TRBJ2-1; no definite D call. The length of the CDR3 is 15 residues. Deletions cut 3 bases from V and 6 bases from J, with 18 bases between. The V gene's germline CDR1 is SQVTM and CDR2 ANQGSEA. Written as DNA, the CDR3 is TGCAGCGTTGATAGGGATACCTCATTTAGCAATGAGCAGTTCTTC. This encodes CSVDRDTSFSNEQFF.

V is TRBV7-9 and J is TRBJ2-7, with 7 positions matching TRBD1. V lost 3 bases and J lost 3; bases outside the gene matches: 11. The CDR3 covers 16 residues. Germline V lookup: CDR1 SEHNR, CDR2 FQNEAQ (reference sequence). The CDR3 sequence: CASSFPPGTALYEQYF. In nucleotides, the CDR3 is TGTGCCAGCAGCTTTCCCCCCGGGACAGCCCTCTACGAGCAGTACTTC.

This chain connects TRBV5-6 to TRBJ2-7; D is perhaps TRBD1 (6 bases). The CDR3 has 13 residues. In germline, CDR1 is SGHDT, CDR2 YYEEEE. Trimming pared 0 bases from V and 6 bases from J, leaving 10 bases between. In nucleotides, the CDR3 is TGTGCCAGCAGCTTGGGGACAGTCTCCGAGCAGTACTTC. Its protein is CASSLGTVSEQYF.

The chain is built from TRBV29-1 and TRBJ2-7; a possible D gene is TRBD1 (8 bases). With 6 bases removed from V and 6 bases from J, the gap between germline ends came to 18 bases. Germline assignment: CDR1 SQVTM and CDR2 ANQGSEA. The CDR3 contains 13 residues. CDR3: CSVKDREGGEQYF. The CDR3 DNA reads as TGCAGCGTAAAGGACAGGGAGGGTGGCGAGCAGTACTTC.

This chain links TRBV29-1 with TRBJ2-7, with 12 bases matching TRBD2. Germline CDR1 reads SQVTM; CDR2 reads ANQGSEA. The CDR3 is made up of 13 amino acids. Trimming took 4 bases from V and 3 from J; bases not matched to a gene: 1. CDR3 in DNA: TGCAGCGTTGGACTAGCGGGAGACTACGAGCAGTACTTC. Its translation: CSVGLAGDYEQYF.

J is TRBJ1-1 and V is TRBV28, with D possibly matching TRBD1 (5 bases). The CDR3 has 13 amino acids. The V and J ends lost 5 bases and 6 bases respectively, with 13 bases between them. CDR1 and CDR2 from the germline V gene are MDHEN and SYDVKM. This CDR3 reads CASSPAGGAEAFF. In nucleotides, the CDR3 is TGTGCCAGCAGTCCCGCCGGGGGAGCTGAAGCTTTCTTT.